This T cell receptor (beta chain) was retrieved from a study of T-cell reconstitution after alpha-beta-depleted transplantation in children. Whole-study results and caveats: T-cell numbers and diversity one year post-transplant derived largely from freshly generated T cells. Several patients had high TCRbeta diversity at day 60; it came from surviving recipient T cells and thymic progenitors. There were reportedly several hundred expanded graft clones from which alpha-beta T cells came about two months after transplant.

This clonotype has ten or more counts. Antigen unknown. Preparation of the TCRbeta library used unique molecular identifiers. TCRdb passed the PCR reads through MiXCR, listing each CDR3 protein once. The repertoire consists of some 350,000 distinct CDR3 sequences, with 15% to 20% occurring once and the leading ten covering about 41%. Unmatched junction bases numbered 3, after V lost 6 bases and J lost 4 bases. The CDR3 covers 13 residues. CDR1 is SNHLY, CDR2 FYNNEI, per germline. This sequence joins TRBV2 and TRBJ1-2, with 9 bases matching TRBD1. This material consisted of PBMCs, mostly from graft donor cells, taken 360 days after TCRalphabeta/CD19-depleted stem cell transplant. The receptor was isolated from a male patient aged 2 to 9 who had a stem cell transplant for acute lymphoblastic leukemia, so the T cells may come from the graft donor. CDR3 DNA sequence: TGTGCCAGCAGCGCGGACAGGGGCTATGGCTACACCTTC. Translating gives CASSADRGYGYTF.